This TCR beta chain was identified in a study of T cell responses to AZD1222 COVID-19 vaccine. Study-level points and caveats: Seropositive status at baseline applied to only five to seven AZD1222 recipients.

A word on this clone: The antigen remains undetermined.

Only in-frame clones appear in the TCRdb table, and some are missing; sequencing was by immunoSEQ multiplex PCR. The sample holds about 120,000 clones, around 87% seen once. Germline V gene lookup returns CDR1 SGHRS and CDR2 YFSETQ. V was trimmed by 0 bases and J by 2 bases, leaving 10 bases between them. CDR3 length: 15 residues. J is TRBJ2-3 and V is TRBV5-1; a possible D gene is TRBD2 (7 bases). The sample here was peripheral blood, taken on day 0 of AZD1222 vaccination. This receptor was taken from an adult in good health. The CDR3 nucleotides are TGCGCCAGCAGCTTGGAGGGGGGGCTCACAGATACGCAGTATTTT. Protein sequence: CASSLEGGLTDTQYF.